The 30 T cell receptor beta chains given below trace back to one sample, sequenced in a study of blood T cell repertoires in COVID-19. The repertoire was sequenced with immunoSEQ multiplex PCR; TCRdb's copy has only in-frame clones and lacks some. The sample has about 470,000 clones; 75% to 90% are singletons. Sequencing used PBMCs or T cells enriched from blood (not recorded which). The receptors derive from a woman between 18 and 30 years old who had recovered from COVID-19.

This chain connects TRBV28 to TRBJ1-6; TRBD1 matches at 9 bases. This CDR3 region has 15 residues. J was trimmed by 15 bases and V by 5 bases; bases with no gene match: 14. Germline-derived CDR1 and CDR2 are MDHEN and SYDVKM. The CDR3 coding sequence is TGTGCCAGCAGTCCCCGGGACAGGGCCTCGATGGGCCTCCACTTT. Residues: CASSPRDRASMGLHF. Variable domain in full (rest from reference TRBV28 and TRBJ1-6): DVKVTQSSRYLVKRTGEKVFLECVQDMDHENMFWYRQDPGLGLRLIYFSYDVKMKEKGDIPEGYSVSREKKERFSLILESASTNQTSMYLCASSPRDRASMGLHFGNGTRLTVT.

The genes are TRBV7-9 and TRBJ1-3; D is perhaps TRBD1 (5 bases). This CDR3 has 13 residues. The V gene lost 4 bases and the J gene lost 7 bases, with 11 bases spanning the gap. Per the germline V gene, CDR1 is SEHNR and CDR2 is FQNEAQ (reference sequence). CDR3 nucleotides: TGTGCCAGCAGCTCTCCGGGGGGTAACACCATATATTTT. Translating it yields CASSSPGGNTIYF.

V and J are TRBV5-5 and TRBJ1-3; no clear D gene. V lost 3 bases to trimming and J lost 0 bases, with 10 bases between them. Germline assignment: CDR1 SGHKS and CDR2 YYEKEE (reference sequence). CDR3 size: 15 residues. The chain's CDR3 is CASSSTVNSGNTIYF. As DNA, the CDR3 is TGTGCCAGCAGCTCTACAGTCAACTCTGGAAACACCATATATTTT.

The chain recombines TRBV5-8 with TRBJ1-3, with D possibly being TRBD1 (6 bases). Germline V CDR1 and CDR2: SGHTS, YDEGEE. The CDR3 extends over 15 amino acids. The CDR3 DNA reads TGTGCGCAGAAGGACAGTCTCCGCTCTGGAAACACCATATATTTT. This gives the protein CAQKDSLRSGNTIYF.

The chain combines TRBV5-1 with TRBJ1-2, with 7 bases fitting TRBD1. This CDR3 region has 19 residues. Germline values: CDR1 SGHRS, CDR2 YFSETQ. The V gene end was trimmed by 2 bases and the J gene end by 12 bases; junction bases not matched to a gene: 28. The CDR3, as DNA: TGCGCCAGCAGCTTAGACAGGGCATCTTCGGATTGGGCACACGCCACCGACACCTTC. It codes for CASSLDRASSDWAHATDTF.

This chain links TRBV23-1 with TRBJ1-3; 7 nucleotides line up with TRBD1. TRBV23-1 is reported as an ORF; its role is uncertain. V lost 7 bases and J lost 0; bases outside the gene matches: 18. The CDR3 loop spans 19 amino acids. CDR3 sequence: CASTAKGDRIFHSGNTIYF. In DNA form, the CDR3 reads TGCGCCAGCACCGCAAAAGGGGACAGAATCTTCCACTCTGGAAACACCATATATTTT.

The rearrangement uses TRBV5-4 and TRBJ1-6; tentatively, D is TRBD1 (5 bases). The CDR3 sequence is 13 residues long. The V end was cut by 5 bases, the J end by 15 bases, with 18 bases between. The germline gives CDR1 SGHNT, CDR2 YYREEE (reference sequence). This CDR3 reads CASSTAGGVLLHF. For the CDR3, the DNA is TGTGCCAGCAGTACCGCGGGGGGGGTTCTCCTCCACTTT.

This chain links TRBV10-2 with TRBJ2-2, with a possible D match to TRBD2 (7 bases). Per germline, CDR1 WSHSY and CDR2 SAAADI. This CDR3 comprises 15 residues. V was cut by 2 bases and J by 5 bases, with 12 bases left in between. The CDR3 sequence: CASSEGRGATGELFF. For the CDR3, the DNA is TGCGCCAGCAGTGAGGGCCGGGGGGCTACCGGGGAGCTGTTTTTT.

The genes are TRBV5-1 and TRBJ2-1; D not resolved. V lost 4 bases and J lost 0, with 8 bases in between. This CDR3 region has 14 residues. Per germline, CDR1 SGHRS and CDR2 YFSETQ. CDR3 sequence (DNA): TGCGCCAGCAGCCTCTTTCTCTCCTACAATGAGCAGTTCTTC. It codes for CASSLFLSYNEQFF.

In nucleotides, the CDR3 is TGTGCCAGCAGCCTCCTGGGACAGAGCTCCTATAATTCACCCCTCCACTTT. Its translation is CASSLLGQSSYNSPLHF. V gene TRBV5-5 combines with J gene TRBJ1-6, with TRBD1 identical over 7 bases. Germline-derived CDR1 and CDR2 are SGHKS and YYEKEE (reference sequence). CDR3 size: 17 residues. Unmatched junction bases numbered 7, after V lost 4 bases and J lost 0 bases.

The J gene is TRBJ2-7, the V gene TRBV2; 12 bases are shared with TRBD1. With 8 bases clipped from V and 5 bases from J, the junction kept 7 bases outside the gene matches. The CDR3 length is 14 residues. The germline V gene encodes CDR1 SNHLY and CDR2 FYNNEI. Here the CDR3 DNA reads TGTGCCAGCGTACCGGGACAGGGGGCCCACGAGCAGTACTTC. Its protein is CASVPGQGAHEQYF.

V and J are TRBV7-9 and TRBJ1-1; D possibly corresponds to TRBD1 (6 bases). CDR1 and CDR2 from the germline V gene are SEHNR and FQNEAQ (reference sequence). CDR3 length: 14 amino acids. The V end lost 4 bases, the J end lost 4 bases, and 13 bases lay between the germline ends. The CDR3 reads CASSYQGTSTEAFF. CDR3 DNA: TGTGCCAGCAGCTACCAAGGGACATCCACTGAAGCTTTCTTT.

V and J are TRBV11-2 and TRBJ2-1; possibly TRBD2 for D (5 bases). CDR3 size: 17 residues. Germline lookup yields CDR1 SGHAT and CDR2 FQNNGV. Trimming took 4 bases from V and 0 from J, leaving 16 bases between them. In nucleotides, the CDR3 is TGTGCCAGCAGCTCCACCGAGCGGTTCAGCTCCTACAATGAGCAGTTCTTC. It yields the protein CASSSTERFSSYNEQFF. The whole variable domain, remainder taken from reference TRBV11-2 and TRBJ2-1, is EAGVAQSPRYKIIEKRQSVAFWCNPISGHATLYWYQQILGQGPKLLIQFQNNGVVDDSQLPKDRFSAERLKGVDSTLKIQPAKLEDSAVYLCASSSTERFSSYNEQFFGPGTRLTVL.

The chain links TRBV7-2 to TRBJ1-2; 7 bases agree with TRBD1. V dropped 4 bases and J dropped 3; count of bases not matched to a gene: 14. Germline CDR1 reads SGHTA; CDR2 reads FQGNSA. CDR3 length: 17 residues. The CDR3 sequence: CASSSRQGVLSDYGYTF. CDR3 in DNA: TGTGCCAGCAGCTCCCGCCAGGGGGTCCTTTCGGACTATGGCTACACCTTC.

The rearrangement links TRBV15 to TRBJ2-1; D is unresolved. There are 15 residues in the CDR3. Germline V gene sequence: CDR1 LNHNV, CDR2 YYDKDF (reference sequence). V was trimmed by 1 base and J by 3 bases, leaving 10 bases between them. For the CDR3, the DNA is TGTGCCACCAGCAGAGGGCTGTCCCTCTACAATGAGCAGTTCTTC. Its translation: CATSRGLSLYNEQFF.

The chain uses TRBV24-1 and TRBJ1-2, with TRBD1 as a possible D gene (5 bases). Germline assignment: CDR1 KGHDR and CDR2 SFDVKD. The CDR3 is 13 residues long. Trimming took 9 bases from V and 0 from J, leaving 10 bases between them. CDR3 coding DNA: TGTGCCACCTCGGGGGGGGCTAACTATGGCTACACCTTC. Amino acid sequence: CATSGGANYGYTF.

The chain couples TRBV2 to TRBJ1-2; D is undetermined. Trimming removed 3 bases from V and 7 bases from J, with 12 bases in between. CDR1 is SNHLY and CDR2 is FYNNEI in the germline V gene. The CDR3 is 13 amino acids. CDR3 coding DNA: TGTGCCAGCAGTGACCAGATTAGCGGTGGCTACACCTTC. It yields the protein CASSDQISGGYTF.

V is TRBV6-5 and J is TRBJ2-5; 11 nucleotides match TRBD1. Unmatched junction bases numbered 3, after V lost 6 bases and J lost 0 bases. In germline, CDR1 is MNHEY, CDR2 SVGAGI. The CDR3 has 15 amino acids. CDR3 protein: CASSRTGGYQETQYF. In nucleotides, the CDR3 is TGTGCCAGCAGCAGGACAGGGGGCTACCAAGAGACCCAGTACTTC.

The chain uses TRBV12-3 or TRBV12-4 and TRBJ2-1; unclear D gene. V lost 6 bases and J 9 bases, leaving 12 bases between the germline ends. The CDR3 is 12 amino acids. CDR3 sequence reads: CASRKESGEQFF. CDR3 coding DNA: TGTGCCAGCAGGAAGGAGTCGGGTGAGCAGTTCTTC.

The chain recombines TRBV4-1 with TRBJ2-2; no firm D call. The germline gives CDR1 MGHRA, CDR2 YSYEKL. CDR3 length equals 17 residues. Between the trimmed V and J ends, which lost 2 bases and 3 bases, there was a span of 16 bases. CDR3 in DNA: TGCGCCAGCAGCCAACGAATGACGCAGGTGGACACCGGGGAGCTGTTTTTT. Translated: CASSQRMTQVDTGELFF.

CDR3 nucleotides: TGTGCCAGCAGCTCGCCGGGGGGGCGGAGCACAGATACGCAGTATTTT. It translates to CASSSPGGRSTDTQYF. V and J are TRBV28 and TRBJ2-3, with 8 bases lining up with TRBD2. CDR1 is MDHEN and CDR2 is SYDVKM in the germline V gene. This CDR3 region has 16 residues. The V segment lost 6 bases and the J segment 0 bases; nucleotides outside the gene matches: 8.

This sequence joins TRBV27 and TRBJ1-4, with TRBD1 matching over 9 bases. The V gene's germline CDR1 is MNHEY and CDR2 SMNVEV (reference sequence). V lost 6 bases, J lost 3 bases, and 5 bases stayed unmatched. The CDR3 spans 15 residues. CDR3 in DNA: TGTGCCAGCAGCCCCCGGGACAGGGCTAATGAAAAACTGTTTTTT. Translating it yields CASSPRDRANEKLFF.

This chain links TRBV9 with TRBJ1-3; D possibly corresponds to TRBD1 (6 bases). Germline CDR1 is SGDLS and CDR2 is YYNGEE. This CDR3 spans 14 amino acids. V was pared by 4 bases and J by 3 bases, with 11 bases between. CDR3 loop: CASSSTGNGNTIYF. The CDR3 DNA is TGTGCCAGCAGCTCCACAGGGAATGGAAACACCATATATTTT.

CDR3 protein: CASSPLPTTGRNEKLFF. CDR3 coding DNA: TGTGCCAGCTCACCACTTCCCACGACAGGGCGTAATGAAAAACTGTTTTTT. The gene calls are TRBV18 and TRBJ1-4; 7 bases are shared with TRBD1. Germline V CDR1 and CDR2: KGHSH, LQKENI. Trimming removed 1 base from V and 4 bases from J; junction bases left unmatched: 9. CDR3 length: 17 residues.

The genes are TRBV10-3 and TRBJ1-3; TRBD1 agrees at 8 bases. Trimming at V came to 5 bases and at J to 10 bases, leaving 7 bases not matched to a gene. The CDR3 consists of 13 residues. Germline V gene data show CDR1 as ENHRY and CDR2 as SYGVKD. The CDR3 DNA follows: TGTGCCATCAGTTCAGGGGGCGCAGAGACCATATATTTT. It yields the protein CAISSGGAETIYF.

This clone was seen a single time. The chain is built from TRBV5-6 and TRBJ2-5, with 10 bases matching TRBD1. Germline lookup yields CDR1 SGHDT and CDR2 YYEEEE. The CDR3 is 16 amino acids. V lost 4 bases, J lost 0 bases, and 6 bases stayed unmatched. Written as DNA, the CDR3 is TGTGCCAGCAGCCTACGGGACAGGGGTGACCAAGAGACCCAGTACTTC. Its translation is CASSLRDRGDQETQYF.

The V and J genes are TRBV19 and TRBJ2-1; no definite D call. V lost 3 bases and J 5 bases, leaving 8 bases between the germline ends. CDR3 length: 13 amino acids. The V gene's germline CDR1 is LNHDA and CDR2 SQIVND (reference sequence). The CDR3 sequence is CASSIVQNNEQFF. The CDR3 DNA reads TGTGCCAGTAGTATCGTGCAGAACAATGAGCAGTTCTTC.

The CDR3 sequence is CASSPGGGLFEKLFF. The CDR3 DNA reads TGTGCCAGCAGCCCCGGCGGGGGGCTTTTTGAAAAACTGTTTTTT. The chain joins TRBV7-9 to TRBJ1-4; tentatively, D is TRBD1 (6 bases). CDR3 length: 15 amino acids. Germline CDR1 and CDR2: SEHNR and FQNEAQ (reference sequence). V lost 5 bases and J 7 bases, leaving 17 bases between the germline ends.

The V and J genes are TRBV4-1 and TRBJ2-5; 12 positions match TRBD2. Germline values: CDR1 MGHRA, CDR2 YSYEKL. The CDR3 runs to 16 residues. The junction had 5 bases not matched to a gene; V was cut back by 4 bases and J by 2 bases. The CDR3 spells CASSPAGLAGQETQYF. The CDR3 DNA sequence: TGCGCCAGCAGCCCCGCTGGACTAGCGGGACAAGAGACCCAGTACTTC.

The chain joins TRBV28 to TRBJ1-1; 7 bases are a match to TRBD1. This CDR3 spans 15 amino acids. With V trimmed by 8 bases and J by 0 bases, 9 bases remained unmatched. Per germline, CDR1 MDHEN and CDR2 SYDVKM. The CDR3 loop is CASGSTGIMNTEAFF. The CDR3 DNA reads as TGTGCCAGCGGATCGACAGGGATCATGAACACTGAAGCTTTCTTT.